The T cell receptor beta chain described here comes from a study of cytomegalovirus exposure and HLA in healthy donors. Study findings and constraints: As was reported, the HLA-A and HLA-B alleles of most subjects were accurately predicted from TCR beta sequences. The availability of immune exposure information extended only to CMV serostatus. For cytomegalovirus status, the classifier reportedly gave diagnoses with high specificity and sensitivity.

Amplification used 60 Vbeta primers and 13 Jbeta primers. Profiled with immunoSEQ multiplex PCR; TCRdb holds only in-frame clones, not every one. The repertoire includes 200,000 to 300,000 clones, around four fifths of them detected once, and roughly 2% sits in the top ten. To note about this clone: Its antigen remains unknown.

This CDR3 spans 17 amino acids. Germline values: CDR1 SGHNT, CDR2 YYREEE (reference sequence). Trimming at V came to 5 bases and at J to 3 bases, leaving 9 bases not matched to a gene. The sample taken for sequencing was PBMCs. This receptor was identified in a woman aged 40 to 50 in good health and CMV-seropositive. The chain has TRBV5-4 and TRBJ2-5, with 14 bases identical to TRBD2. The CDR3 sequence is CASSRLAGGRGEETQYF. CDR3 bases: TGTGCCAGCAGTCGACTAGCGGGAGGGCGCGGCGAAGAGACCCAGTACTTC.